This T cell receptor beta chain was identified during a study of T cells expressing NK-cell markers (dated by TCRdb to 2020 to 2022). In terms of the full investigation: Eight donors provided sorted CD3+CD56+NKG2C+, CD3+CD56+NKG2C- and CD3+CD56-NKG2C+ T-cell subsets, whose TCR beta-chain repertoires were profiled. Seven of the eight sequenced donors were HCMV-seropositive and one was HCMV-seronegative. All eight donors whose samples were sequenced were randomly selected healthy volunteers, three of them men and five women. Illumina HiSeq 2000/2500, MiSeq or NextSeq was used to sequence libraries as 2 x 150 bp reads. The study at large found these results: Those dominant clonotypes were again the most abundant among CD3+CD56-NKG2C+ cells in a handful of donors, at roughly 25-60.1%. In several donors, the dominant CD3+CD56+NKG2C+ clonotypes ranked among the top 10 CD8+ clonotypes, making up roughly 1.0-7.0% of CD8+ T cells. Whether the expanded NKG2C-expressing T cell clones were specific for HCMV antigens remained unclear.

Concerning this clonotype: The antigen it binds to is not known.

Instrument used: Illumina HiSeq 2000. TCR beta cDNA libraries were prepared using 5'RACE template switching, which introduced a universal primer site and unique molecular identifiers. Priming for cDNA synthesis came from the TCR beta constant segment, and two successive PCR amplification steps followed. In the original analysis: Reads were demultiplexed and grouped by UMI with MIGEC, and clonotypes were assembled and quantified with MiTCR. To exclude erroneous sequences, only TCR cDNA sequences supported by at least two reads were retained. The tcR package was used for downstream repertoire analysis, with clonotypes matched between fractions based on CDR3 nucleotide sequence plus V segment. Antigen specificity was annotated against VDJdb with VDJmatch, allowing one amino acid substitution in CDR3. Through TCRdb reprocessing, the reads give one entry per CDR3 protein sequence; DNA is omitted. These V and J calls rely on TCRdb rather than the paper's analysis. The sample table includes a few hundred thousand distinct CDR3 sequences. The ten top clones hold over 1.1% of the sample.

HCMV serostatus was determined by detecting HCMV-specific IgG in serum with a commercial ELISA kit. Ficoll density gradient centrifugation was used to isolate peripheral blood mononuclear cells from blood. There are 14 amino acids in the CDR3, from cysteine to phenylalanine inclusive. The DNA sequence is not available. Sequences MGHRA (CDR1) and YSYEKL (CDR2) are obtained from the germline V gene. Specimen: blood T cells: a sorted CD56 or NKG2C T cell subset, CD4+ or CD8+ T cells, or bulk PBMC T cells (not recorded which). This receptor chain uses TRBV4-1 and TRBJ2-2; TCRdb selects TRBD2, and the lack of DNA leaves this call unchecked. The sequence derives from a woman between 45 and 65 years old in good health. Donor details come from another sample of the same person, matched by shared clones. CDR3 region: CATQPGLITGELFF.